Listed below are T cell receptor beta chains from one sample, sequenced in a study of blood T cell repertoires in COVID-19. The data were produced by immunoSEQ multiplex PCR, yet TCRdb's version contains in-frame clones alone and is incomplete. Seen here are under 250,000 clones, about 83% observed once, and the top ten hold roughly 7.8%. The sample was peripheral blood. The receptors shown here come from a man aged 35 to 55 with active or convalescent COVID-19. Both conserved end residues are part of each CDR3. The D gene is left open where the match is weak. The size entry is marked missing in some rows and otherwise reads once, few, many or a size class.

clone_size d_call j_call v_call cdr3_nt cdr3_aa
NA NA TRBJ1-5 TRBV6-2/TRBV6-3 TGTGCCAGCAGTTACCCCCTAGGACGTGGAGGACATCAGCCCCAGCATTTT CASSYPLGRGGHQPQHF
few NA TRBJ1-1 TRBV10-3 TGTGCCATCAGGTCCCGGGGGGCCAATAACACTGAAGCTTTCTTT CAIRSRGANNTEAFF
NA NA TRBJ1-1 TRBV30 TGTGCCTGGAGTAGGGGACTGCAGAACACTGAAGCTTTCTTT CAWSRGLQNTEAFF
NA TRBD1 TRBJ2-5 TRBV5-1 TGCGCCAGCAGCTTGGCCTCGGGACAGAGGCAAGAGACCCAGTACTTC CASSLASGQRQETQYF
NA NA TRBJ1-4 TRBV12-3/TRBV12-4 TGTGCCAGCAGTCGGTCACAACAGTCGAAACTGTTTTTT CASSRSQQSKLFF
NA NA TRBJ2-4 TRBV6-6 TGTGCCAGCAGCTTAGATCTAGCCAAAAACATTCAGTACTTC CASSLDLAKNIQYF
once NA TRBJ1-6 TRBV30 TGTGCCTGGAGTGTTGTCGGGTCGACTCCGCATAATTCACCCCTCCACTTT CAWSVVGSTPHNSPLHF
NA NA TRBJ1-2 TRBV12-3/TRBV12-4 TGTGCCAGCAGTGTGACTTCCGGGTATGGCTACACCTTC CASSVTSGYGYTF
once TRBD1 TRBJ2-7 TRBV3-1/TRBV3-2 TGTGCCAGCAGCCAACCCTCCGGGACAGGGGGCGCAGAGCAGTACTTC CASSQPSGTGGAEQYF
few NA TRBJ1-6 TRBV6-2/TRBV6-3 TGTGCCAGCAGTTACCCCGCCGCGGGGGAAAGCTCCTATAATTCACCCCTCCACTTT CASSYPAAGESSYNSPLHF
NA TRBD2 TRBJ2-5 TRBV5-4 TGTGCCAGCAGCTTAGTAGCGGGAGGGTTTCAGACCCAGTACTTC CASSLVAGGFQTQYF
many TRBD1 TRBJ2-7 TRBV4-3 TGCGCCAGCAGCCACTCTGGGACAGGTGAGACCTACGAGCAGTACTTC CASSHSGTGETYEQYF
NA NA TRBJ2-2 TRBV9 TGTGCCAGCAGCGCCCGACTAGTTGACACCGGGGAGCTGTTTTTT CASSARLVDTGELFF
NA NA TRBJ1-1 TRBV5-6 TGTGCCAGCAGCCCCAGTACGACAGCGAACACTGAAGCTTTCTTT CASSPSTTANTEAFF
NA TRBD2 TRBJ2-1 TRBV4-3 TGCGCCAGCAGCCCCTACGGGGGGGTCTATGAGCAGTTCTTC CASSPYGGVYEQFF
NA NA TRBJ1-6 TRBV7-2 TGTGCCAGCAGCTTCGACAGCTATAATTCACCCCTCCACTTT CASSFDSYNSPLHF
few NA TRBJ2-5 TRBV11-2 TGTGCCAGCAGCTTAGGTAGCGTGGAGACCCAGTACTTC CASSLGSVETQYF
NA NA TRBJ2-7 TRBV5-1 TGCGCCAGCAGCTCCGAGATTGCCTACGAGCAGTACTTC CASSSEIAYEQYF
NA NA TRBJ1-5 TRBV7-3 TGTGCCAGCAGTCGTGGGGGACACGACAGAAAAAGCAATCAGCCCCAGCATTTT CASSRGGHDRKSNQPQHF
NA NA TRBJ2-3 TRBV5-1 TGCGCCAGCCGCCGACAGCAGAGCACAGATACGCAGTATTTT CASRRQQSTDTQYF
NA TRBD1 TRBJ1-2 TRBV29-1 TGCAGCGTTGAATTAGGACAGGGGTTTGGCTACACCTTC CSVELGQGFGYTF
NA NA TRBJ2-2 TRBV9 TGTGCCAGCAGCGTAGGTGGGGCCGGCACCGGGGAGCTGTTTTTT CASSVGGAGTGELFF
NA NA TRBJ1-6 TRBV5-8 TGTGCCAGCAGCTACTGGACAGATAATTCACCCCTCCACTTT CASSYWTDNSPLHF
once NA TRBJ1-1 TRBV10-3 TGTGCCACCGCGGCATGGGGCTCGGGTGACACTGAAGCTTTCTTT CATAAWGSGDTEAFF
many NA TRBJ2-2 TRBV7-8 TGTGCCAGCAGCCAGCCGGGGGGCTCCGGGGAGCTGTTTTTT CASSQPGGSGELFF
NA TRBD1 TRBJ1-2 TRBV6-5 TGTGCCAGCAGGACAGGGGGCGCGGTGGGTGGCTACACCTTC CASRTGGAVGGYTF
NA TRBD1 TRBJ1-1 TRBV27 TGTGCCAGCAGTTTAGCAGGGGGCATACCTGAAGCTTTCTTT CASSLAGGIPEAFF
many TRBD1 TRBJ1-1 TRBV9 TGTGCCAGCAGCCCCAAATTGGGACAGGGGGTTCTCGACACTGAAGCTTTCTTT CASSPKLGQGVLDTEAFF
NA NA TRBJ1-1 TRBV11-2 TGTGCCAGCAGCTTAGATCTAGCCGGGAACACTGAAGCTTTCTTT CASSLDLAGNTEAFF
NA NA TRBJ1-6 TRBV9 TGTGCCAGCAGCGTAGGGGGGGAATCCTATAATTCACCCCTCCACTTT CASSVGGESYNSPLHF
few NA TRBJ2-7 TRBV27 TGTGCCAGCAGTCCAAGCACTACAGGAAAAGAGCAGTACTTC CASSPSTTGKEQYF
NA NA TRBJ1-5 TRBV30 TGTGCCTGGAGTGTAGTGGGCAGCAATCAGCCCCAGCATTTT CAWSVVGSNQPQHF
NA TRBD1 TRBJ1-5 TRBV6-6 TGTGCCAGCAGCATACAGGGGAATCAGCCCCAGCATTTT CASSIQGNQPQHF
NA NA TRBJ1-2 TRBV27 TGTGCCAGCAGTCTCTCGGGTCGAGCTAACTATGGCTACACCTTC CASSLSGRANYGYTF